This T cell receptor (beta chain) was captured in a study of blood T cells in healthy people across ages. Study-wide findings and caveats: Whereas aged donors had fewer naive CD4+ cells, long-lived donors had more of them and higher diversity.

In terms of origin and age, donors were healthy Caucasian individuals from Russia aged roughly 6 to 90. In each sample, at least 6 million PBMCs were isolated. A second PCR, run for roughly 7 to 12 cycles, used a sample-barcoded 5' primer plus a J-beta primer mix. CDR3-containing paired-end reads numbering at least 2.5 million came from each sample. A single record per CDR3 protein comes from TCRdb applying MiXCR to the 5' RACE reads. The sample records about 1.6 million distinct CDR3 sequences, about 31% being singletons. This clonotype was seen only a few times. The antigen is not known. The germline CDR1 and CDR2 sequences are MNHNY and SVGAGI (reference sequence). This CDR3 has 11 amino acids. V was pared by 10 bases and J by 4 bases, with 10 bases between.

The chain has TRBV6-6 and TRBJ2-5; D remains ambiguous. The sequencing input was blood. The clonotype comes from a woman younger than 45 in good health. CDR3 nucleotide sequence: TGTGCCATCAAAGTGGGAGAGACCCAGTACTTC. Its protein product is CAIKVGETQYF.